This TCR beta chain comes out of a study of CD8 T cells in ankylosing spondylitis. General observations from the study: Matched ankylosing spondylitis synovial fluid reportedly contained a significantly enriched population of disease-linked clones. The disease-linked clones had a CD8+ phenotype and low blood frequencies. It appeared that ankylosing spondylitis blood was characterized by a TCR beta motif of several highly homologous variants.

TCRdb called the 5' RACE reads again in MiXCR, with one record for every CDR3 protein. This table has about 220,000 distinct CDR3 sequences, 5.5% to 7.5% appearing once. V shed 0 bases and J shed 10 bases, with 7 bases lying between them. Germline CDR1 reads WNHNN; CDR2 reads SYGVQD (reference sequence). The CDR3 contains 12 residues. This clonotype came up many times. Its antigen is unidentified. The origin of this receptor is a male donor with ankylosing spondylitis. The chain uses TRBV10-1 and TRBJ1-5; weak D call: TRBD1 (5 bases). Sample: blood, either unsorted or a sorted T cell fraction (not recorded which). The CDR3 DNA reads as TGCGCCAGCAGTGAGTCTGGGGGACCCCAGCATTTT. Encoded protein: CASSESGGPQHF.